Shown below are 11 T cell receptor beta chains from a single sample sequenced in a study of T cells in Graves' hyperthyroidism and ophthalmopathy. It was RNA transcripts that yielded the amplified TCR beta CDR3 regions. First-round RT-PCR with HTBI primers amplified the TCR CDR3 region. TCRdb re-called the multiplex PCR reads through MiXCR, storing one row per CDR3 protein. The table includes about 280,000 distinct CDR3 sequences, 25% to 30% detected once. Source material: blood. These receptors all come from a man aged 35-49 years with Graves' hyperthyroidism that later progressed to Graves' ophthalmopathy.

V is TRBV7-2 and J is TRBJ2-7, with TRBD1 as a possible D gene (5 bases). Trimming removed 0 bases from V and 3 bases from J, with 12 bases in between. The germline V gene encodes CDR1 SGHTA and CDR2 FQGNSA. There are 15 residues in the CDR3. CDR3 sequence reads: CASSLAGAWGYEQYF. The CDR3 DNA follows: TGTGCCAGCAGCTTAGCTGGGGCTTGGGGCTACGAGCAGTACTTC.

J is TRBJ2-2 and V is TRBV30, with D possibly being TRBD2 (6 bases). The germline V gene encodes CDR1 GTSNPN and CDR2 SVGIG (reference sequence). V was shortened by 0 bases and J by 5 bases, with 13 bases between the two germline ends. This CDR3 region has 15 residues. The CDR3 DNA follows: TGTGCCTGGAGTGTACGTGCAGGGAGGACCGGGGAGCTGTTTTTT. This sequence encodes CAWSVRAGRTGELFF.

This clonotype was counted many times. This chain uses TRBV7-2 with TRBJ2-5; TRBD2 matches 7 bases. J gave up 0 bases and V 5 bases, and 18 bases lay outside the gene matches. Germline V gene sequence: CDR1 SGHTA, CDR2 FQGNSA. The CDR3 spans 19 residues. CDR3 nucleotide sequence: TGTGCCAGCAGCCGGGAGGTCCTGTTCCTGCGGACATACCAAGAGACCCAGTACTTC. This codes for CASSREVLFLRTYQETQYF.

The chain employs TRBV7-2 and TRBJ2-7; the D gene is possibly TRBD2 (5 bases). The CDR3 runs 14 residues. Germline V gives CDR1 SGHTA, CDR2 FQGNSA. V was cut by 6 bases and J by 5 bases, with 17 bases left in between. CDR3 coding DNA: TGTGCCAGCAGTCCAGGACTCCACCGCGACGAGCAGTACTTC. It translates to CASSPGLHRDEQYF.

This clonotype was picked up many times. As DNA, the CDR3 is TGTGCCAGTAGGAAGGGGATCAATCAGCCCCAGCATTTT. Translated, it gives CASRKGINQPQHF. This chain joins TRBV19 and TRBJ1-5, with D possibly being TRBD1 (5 bases). This CDR3 has 13 residues. Trimming took off 6 bases at V and 3 bases at J, with 9 bases between the two ends. Germline CDR1 reads LNHDA; CDR2 reads SQIVND (reference sequence).

This clonotype has at least ten counts. The CDR3 sequence: CATSDFRANYGYTF. For the CDR3, the DNA is TGTGCCACCAGTGATTTCAGGGCGAACTATGGCTACACCTTC. The rearrangement links TRBV24-1 to TRBJ1-2; D might be TRBD1 (5 bases). Trimming shortened V by 1 base and J by 2 bases, and 7 bases separated the two germline ends. This CDR3 is built from 14 residues. CDR1 is KGHDR, CDR2 SFDVKD, per germline.

The gene calls are TRBV20-1 and TRBJ1-2; D unclear. This CDR3 has 12 amino acids. From germline, CDR1 is DFQATT and CDR2 SNEGSKA (reference sequence). V was cut by 5 bases and J by 2 bases, with 9 bases left in between. The CDR3 DNA is TGCAGTGCTCTGACACAAAACTATGGCTACACCTTC. Translated, it gives CSALTQNYGYTF.

V usage is TRBV24-1 and J usage is TRBJ2-7; 10 nucleotides line up with TRBD2. Losses at the gene ends were 4 bases for V and 4 bases for J; bases not matched to a gene: 6. Germline V gene data show CDR1 as KGHDR and CDR2 as SFDVKD. This CDR3 comprises 15 residues. Here the CDR3 DNA reads TGTGCCACCAGTGAGGGTAGCGGGAGGAAATACGAGCAGTACTTC. The encoded protein is CATSEGSGRKYEQYF.

This chain links TRBV6-2 or TRBV6-3 with TRBJ1-2; D gene unclear. Germline V lookup: CDR1 MNHEY, CDR2 SVGEGT. V lost 6 bases, J lost 1 base, and 15 bases lay in between. There are 15 residues in the CDR3. The CDR3 sequence: CASSQSLGFNYGYTF. DNA of the CDR3: TGTGCCAGCAGCCAAAGCCTCGGGTTTAACTATGGCTACACCTTC.

V gene TRBV30 combines with J gene TRBJ2-7; no clear D. V lost 6 bases, J lost 2 bases, and 14 bases lay in between. CDR1 is GTSNPN and CDR2 is SVGIG in the germline V gene (reference sequence). CDR3 length: 13 amino acids. CDR3 bases: TGTGCCTGCCTGGCCAGAGCTACCTACGAGCAGTACTTC. Its protein is CACLARATYEQYF.

This clonotype has at least ten counts. The chain has TRBV20-1 and TRBJ2-5; 13 positions match TRBD2. The germline gives CDR1 DFQATT, CDR2 SNEGSKA (reference sequence). There are 16 residues in the CDR3. The J segment lost 2 bases and the V segment lost 2 bases, leaving 5 bases of the junction unmatched. CDR3 nucleotides: TGCAGTGCTAGACCGGGGACTAGCGGGATACAAGAGACCCAGTACTTC. Protein: CSARPGTSGIQETQYF.